The source of this TCR beta chain is a study of cytomegalovirus exposure and HLA in healthy donors. Study-wide results and caveats: It was reported in a later analysis that an Asian-associated ancestry cluster showed fewer N-insertions than the approximately 700-donor mean. The analysis excluded some indistinguishable V segments, including TRBV6-2 and TRBV6-3. The classifier was said to identify cytomegalovirus status with high specificity and sensitivity.

The germline V gene encodes CDR1 SGHTA and CDR2 FQGNSA. Trimming at V came to 3 bases and at J to 10 bases, leaving 9 bases not matched to a gene. This CDR3 spans 15 amino acids. PCR employed 60 Vbeta and 13 Jbeta primers. TCRdb's table, derived via immunoSEQ multiplex PCR, lists solely in-frame clones and lacks some. The repertoire holds around 200,000 clones, with under 85% as singletons. Details on this clone: What it recognizes is unknown.

This chain connects TRBV7-2 to TRBJ1-6; 7 bases agree with TRBD1. Sequencing was carried out using PBMCs. The TCR sequence derives from a woman between 45 and 65 years old in good health and CMV-seropositive. CDR3 sequence reads: CASSFVAGGGSPLHF. CDR3 DNA: TGTGCCAGCAGCTTCGTAGCAGGGGGTGGATCACCCCTCCACTTT.